The T cell receptor beta chain described here comes from a study of response to subunit inactivated influenza vaccine. Study-level results: Authors suggested each seasonal influenza vaccination recruits few new T cells.

This CDR3 spans 13 amino acids. Between the trimmed V and J ends, which lost 7 bases and 0 bases, there was a span of 11 bases. CDR1 is SGHKS, CDR2 YYEKEE, per germline (reference sequence). As to this clonotype: What it recognizes is unknown.

TCRdb passed the RT-PCR reads through MiXCR, listing each CDR3 protein once. The profile shows roughly 650,000 distinct CDR3 sequences, around 15% of them singletons. This clonotype originated in a man aged 50-59 years who received an inactivated influenza vaccine. This chain connects TRBV5-5 to TRBJ2-7; a weak D match, TRBD2 (5 bases). The sample was PBMCs from blood, taken about 14 days before vaccination. The CDR3 DNA reads as TGTGCCAGCGCTCCGGGGAACTCCTACGAGCAGTACTTC. Translation: CASAPGNSYEQYF. Full variable domain (missing parts from reference TRBV5-5 and TRBJ2-7): DAGVTQSPTHLIKTRGQQVTLRCSPISGHKSVSWYQQVLGQGPQFIFQYYEKEERGRGNFPDRFSARQFPNYSSELNVNALLLGDSALYLCASAPGNSYEQYFGPGTRLTVT.